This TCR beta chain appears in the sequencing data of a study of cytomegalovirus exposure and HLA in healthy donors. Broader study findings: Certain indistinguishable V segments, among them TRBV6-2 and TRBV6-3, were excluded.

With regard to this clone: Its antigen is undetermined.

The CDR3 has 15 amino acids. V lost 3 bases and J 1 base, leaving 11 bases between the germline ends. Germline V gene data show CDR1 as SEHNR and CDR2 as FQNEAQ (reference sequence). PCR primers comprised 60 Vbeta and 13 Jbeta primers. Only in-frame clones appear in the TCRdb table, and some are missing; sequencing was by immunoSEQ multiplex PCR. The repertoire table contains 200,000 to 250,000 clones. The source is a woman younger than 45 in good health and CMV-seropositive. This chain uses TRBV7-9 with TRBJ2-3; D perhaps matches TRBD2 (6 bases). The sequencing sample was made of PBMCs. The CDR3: CASSFSSAGTDTQYF. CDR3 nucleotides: TGTGCCAGCAGCTTCTCTAGCGCCGGCACAGATACGCAGTATTTT.